Described below is a single T cell receptor beta chain sequence and its context. The antigen is not known. The data are from a study of identical twins. A universal primer site arose from template switching, and cDNA bore unique molecular identifiers. TCRdb reprocessed the 5' RACE reads with MiXCR, giving one entry per CDR3 protein. The table lists around 1.7 million distinct CDR3 sequences, around 29% of them singletons. The length of the CDR3 is 13 residues. Trimming pared 5 bases from V and 4 bases from J, leaving 9 bases between. Germline CDR1 reads SGHTA; CDR2 reads FQGNSA. Study results and caveats: Where beta out-of-frame sequences were concerned, excess twin sharing was weaker. Some out-of-frame alpha sequences were shared by twins, and these showed excess low generation probability. Fewer insertions were carried by abundant cord blood beta clonotypes, but none was seen in memory repertoires.

J is TRBJ1-5 and V is TRBV7-2; D is uncertain. This receptor was identified in a newborn girl in good health. What was sequenced was cord blood. The chain's CDR3 is CASSAVFNQPQHF. The CDR3, as DNA: TGTGCCAGCAGCGCAGTTTTTAATCAGCCCCAGCATTTT.